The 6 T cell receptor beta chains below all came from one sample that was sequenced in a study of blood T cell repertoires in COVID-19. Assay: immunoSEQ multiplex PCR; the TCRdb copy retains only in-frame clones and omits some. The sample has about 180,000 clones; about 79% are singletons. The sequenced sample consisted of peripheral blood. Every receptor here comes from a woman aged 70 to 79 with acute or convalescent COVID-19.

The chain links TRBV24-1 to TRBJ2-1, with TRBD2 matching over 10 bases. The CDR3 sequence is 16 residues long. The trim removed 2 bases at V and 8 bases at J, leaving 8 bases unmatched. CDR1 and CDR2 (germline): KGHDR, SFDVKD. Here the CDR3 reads CATSDYETSGRDEQFF. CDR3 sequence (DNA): TGTGCCACCAGTGATTACGAGACTAGCGGGCGGGATGAGCAGTTCTTC.

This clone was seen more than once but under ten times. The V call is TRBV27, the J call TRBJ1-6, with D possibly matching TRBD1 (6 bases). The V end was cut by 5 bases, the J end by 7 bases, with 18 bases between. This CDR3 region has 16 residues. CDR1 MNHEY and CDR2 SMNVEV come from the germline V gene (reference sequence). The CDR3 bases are TGTGCCAGCAGTGTCGGTTCAGGGGCGCCGAATTCACCCCTCCACTTT. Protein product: CASSVGSGAPNSPLHF.

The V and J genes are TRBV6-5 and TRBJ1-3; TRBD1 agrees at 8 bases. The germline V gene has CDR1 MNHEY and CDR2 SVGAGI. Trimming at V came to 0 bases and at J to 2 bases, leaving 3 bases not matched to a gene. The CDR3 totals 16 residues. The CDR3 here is CASSYSLQGAGNTIYF. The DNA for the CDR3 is TGTGCCAGCAGTTACTCTTTACAGGGGGCTGGAAACACCATATATTTT.

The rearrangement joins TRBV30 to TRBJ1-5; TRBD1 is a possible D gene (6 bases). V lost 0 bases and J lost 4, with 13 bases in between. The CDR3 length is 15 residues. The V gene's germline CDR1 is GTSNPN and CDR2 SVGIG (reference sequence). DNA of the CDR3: TGTGCCTGGAGTGTAGGTAGTACAGGGAATCAGCCCCAGCATTTT. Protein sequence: CAWSVGSTGNQPQHF. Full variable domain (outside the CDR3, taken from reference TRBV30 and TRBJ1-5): SQTIHQWPATLVQPVGSPLSLECTVEGTSNPNLYWYRQAAGRGLQLLFYSVGIGQISSEVPQNLSASRPQDRQFILSSKKLLLSDSGFYLCAWSVGSTGNQPQHFGDGTRLSIL.

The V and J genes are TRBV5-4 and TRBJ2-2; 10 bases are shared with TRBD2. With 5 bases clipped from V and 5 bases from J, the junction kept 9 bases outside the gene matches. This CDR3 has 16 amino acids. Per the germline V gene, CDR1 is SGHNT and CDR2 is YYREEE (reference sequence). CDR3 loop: CASSRRASGGTGELFF. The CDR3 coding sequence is TGTGCCAGCAGTAGAAGGGCTAGCGGGGGAACCGGGGAGCTGTTTTTT.

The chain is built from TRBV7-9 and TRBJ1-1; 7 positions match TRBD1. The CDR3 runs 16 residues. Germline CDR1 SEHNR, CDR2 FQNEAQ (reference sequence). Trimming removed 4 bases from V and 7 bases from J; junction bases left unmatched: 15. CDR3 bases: TGTGCCAGCAGCTCGAGGCCGTATGACAGGGACGGTGAAGCTTTCTTT. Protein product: CASSSRPYDRDGEAFF.